This T cell receptor (beta chain) is from a study of cytomegalovirus exposure and HLA in healthy donors. Overall study results and limits: Among the CMV-associated chains, a few were confirmed in vitro as specific for CMV antigens.

This clone was counted many times. As yet, its antigen is unknown. Primers included in the PCR were 60 Vbeta and 13 Jbeta primers. Per the study methods: Per a later analysis, the number of unique TCR beta chains was 75 million to 90 million, of which 9 million to 14 million were shared. The data were produced by immunoSEQ multiplex PCR, yet TCRdb's version contains in-frame clones alone and is incomplete. V, J and clone size are taken as reported in that table, and D and trimming were inferred from the DNA itself. The table has 65,000 to 85,000 clones, more than 60% seen once; the top ten hold around 15%. Germline trimming cut 1 base from V and 0 bases from J; bases unmatched to any gene: 5. The CDR3 totals 18 residues. Germline V gene lookup returns CDR1 SGHDT and CDR2 YYEEEE.

Sequenced input: PBMCs. This rearrangement joins TRBV5-6 to TRBJ2-6, with TRBD1 matching 9 bases. The TCR originated in a male donor in good health and CMV-seropositive. The CDR3 reads CASSLWTGAPSGANVLTF. The CDR3 DNA reads as TGTGCCAGCAGCTTGTGGACAGGGGCCCCCTCTGGGGCCAACGTCCTGACTTTC.